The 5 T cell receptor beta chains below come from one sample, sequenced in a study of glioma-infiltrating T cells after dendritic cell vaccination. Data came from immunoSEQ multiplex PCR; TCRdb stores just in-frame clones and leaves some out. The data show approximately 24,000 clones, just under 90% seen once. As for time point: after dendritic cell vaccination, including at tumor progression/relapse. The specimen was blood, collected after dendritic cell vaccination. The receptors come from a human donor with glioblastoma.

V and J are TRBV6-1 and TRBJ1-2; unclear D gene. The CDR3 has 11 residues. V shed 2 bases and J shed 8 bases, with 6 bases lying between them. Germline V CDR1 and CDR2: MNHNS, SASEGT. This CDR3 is CASSEIFGYTF. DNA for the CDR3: TGTGCCAGCAGTGAAATCTTCGGCTACACCTTC.

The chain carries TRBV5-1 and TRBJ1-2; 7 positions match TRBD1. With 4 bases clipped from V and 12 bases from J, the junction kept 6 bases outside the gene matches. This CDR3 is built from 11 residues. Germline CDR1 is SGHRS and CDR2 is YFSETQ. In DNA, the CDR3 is TGCGCCAGCAGCCTAGGACAGGACCACACCTTC. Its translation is CASSLGQDHTF.

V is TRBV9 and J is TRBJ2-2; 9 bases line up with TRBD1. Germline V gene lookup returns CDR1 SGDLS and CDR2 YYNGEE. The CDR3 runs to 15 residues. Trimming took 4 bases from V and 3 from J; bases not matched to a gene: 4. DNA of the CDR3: TGTGCCAGCAGCACCCGGACAGGGGACACCGGGGAGCTGTTTTTT. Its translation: CASSTRTGDTGELFF.

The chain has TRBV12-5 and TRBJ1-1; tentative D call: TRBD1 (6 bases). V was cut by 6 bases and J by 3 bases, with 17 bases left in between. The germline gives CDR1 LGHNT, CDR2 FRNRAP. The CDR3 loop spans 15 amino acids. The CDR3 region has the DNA TGTGCTAGTGGGGCATTGGTACAGGGTTACACTGAAGCTTTCTTT. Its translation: CASGALVQGYTEAFF.

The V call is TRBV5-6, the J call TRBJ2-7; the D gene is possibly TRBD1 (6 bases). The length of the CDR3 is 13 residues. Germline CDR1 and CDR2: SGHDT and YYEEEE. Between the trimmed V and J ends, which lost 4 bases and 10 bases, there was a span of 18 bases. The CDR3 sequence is CASSAGTPASQYF. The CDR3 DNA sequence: TGTGCCAGCAGCGCCGGGACACCCGCTAGTCAGTACTTC.